A single sample is the source of the 14 T cell receptor beta chains below, sequenced in a study of T cell repertoires and HLA-DP antigens. The antigens these receptors bind are not known. Repertoires were generated with immunoSEQ multiplex PCR, while TCRdb's copy carries only in-frame clones and drops some. The sample lists 55,000 to 80,000 clones, over 75% occurring once. Sequenced: CD4+ T cells from PBMCs. The receptor set was obtained from a man in his fifties or sixties in good health and CMV-seronegative.

The chain couples TRBV2 to TRBJ2-7; D gene uncertain. This CDR3 is 14 amino acids long. Germline loops: CDR1 SNHLY, CDR2 FYNNEI. Trimming shortened V by 4 bases and J by 2 bases, and 12 bases separated the two germline ends. CDR3: CASSVSGPTYEQYV. For the CDR3, the DNA is TGTGCCAGCAGTGTGTCCGGACCGACCTACGAGCAGTACGTC.

The V call is TRBV15, the J call TRBJ2-3, with D possibly matching TRBD2 (7 bases). The CDR3 consists of 16 residues. V shed 0 bases and J shed 0 bases, with 10 bases lying between them. Germline V CDR1 and CDR2: LNHNV, YYDKDF (reference sequence). In DNA form, the CDR3 reads TGTGCCACCAGCAGAGAACGGGGGGCCAGCACAGATACGCAGTATTTT. Translation gives CATSRERGASTDTQYF.

A note on this clone: Other DNA sequences in the sample encode the same CDR3. The chain has TRBV7-9 and TRBJ2-3, with D maybe TRBD2 (6 bases). The V and J ends lost 3 bases and 0 bases respectively, with 13 bases between them. Germline CDR1 reads SEHNR; CDR2 reads FQNEAQ (reference sequence). The CDR3 has 16 residues. This CDR3 reads CASSLVSGTSTDTQYF. In DNA, the CDR3 is TGTGCCAGCAGCTTGGTTAGCGGAACTAGCACAGATACGCAGTATTTT.

The chain has TRBV19 and TRBJ2-6, with 7 nucleotides matching TRBD1. This CDR3 region has 16 residues. From germline, CDR1 is LNHDA and CDR2 SQIVND (reference sequence). V shed 6 bases, J shed 0 bases, and the junction held 5 bases outside the gene matches. DNA for the CDR3: TGTGCCAGTAGGCCGGACAGGTACTCTGGGGCCAACGTCCTGACTTTC. Its translation: CASRPDRYSGANVLTF.

The CDR3 DNA reads as TGTGCCAGCAGCTTGAGGGACAGAAGCAATCAGCCCCAGCATTTT. Translating gives CASSLRDRSNQPQHF. The chain combines TRBV5-6 with TRBJ1-5; 7 bases map to TRBD1. This CDR3 is 15 amino acids long. V lost 1 base, J lost 1 base, and 2 bases stayed unmatched. Germline lookup yields CDR1 SGHDT and CDR2 YYEEEE.

V is TRBV25-1 and J is TRBJ2-5; D call uncertain. The CDR3 spans 13 residues. Trimming left V 5 bases short and J 1 base short, with 8 bases between. Germline V CDR1 and CDR2: MGHDK, SYGVNS. CDR3 in DNA: TGTGCCAGCAGTAGACCGTCCCAAGAGACCCAGTACTTC. Amino acid sequence: CASSRPSQETQYF.

This rearrangement joins TRBV5-1 to TRBJ2-7, with D tentatively TRBD1 (7 bases). Germline-derived CDR1 and CDR2 are SGHRS and YFSETQ. The CDR3 extends over 15 amino acids. Trimming removed 1 base from V and 4 bases from J, with 15 bases in between. As DNA, the CDR3 is TGCGCCAGCAGCTTGTTCCCAGGGGGGCCGTACGAGCAGTACGTC. It specifies CASSLFPGGPYEQYV.

This clone was recorded only once. The J gene is TRBJ2-1, the V gene TRBV11-2, with no clear D. V was trimmed by 0 bases and J by 4 bases, leaving 7 bases between them. Germline lookup yields CDR1 SGHAT and CDR2 FQNNGV. CDR3 length: 14 residues. The CDR3 loop is CASSLDVGYNEQFF. DNA for the CDR3: TGTGCCAGCAGCTTAGATGTGGGATACAATGAGCAGTTCTTC. Together with reference TRBV11-2 and TRBJ2-1, the CDR3 gives the full variable domain: EAGVAQSPRYKIIEKRQSVAFWCNPISGHATLYWYQQILGQGPKLLIQFQNNGVVDDSQLPKDRFSAERLKGVDSTLKIQPAKLEDSAVYLCASSLDVGYNEQFFGPGTRLTVL.

The V call is TRBV27, the J call TRBJ2-2; 7 positions match TRBD1. CDR1 is MNHEY, CDR2 SMNVEV, per germline (reference sequence). J lost 3 bases, V lost 4 bases, and 5 bases had no gene match. The CDR3 has 15 residues. The CDR3 DNA sequence: TGTGCCAGCAGTTCTGACAGGGCTTACACCGGGGAGCTGTTTTTT. Translated: CASSSDRAYTGELFF.

This clone has more than one count but fewer than ten. This chain links TRBV4-3 with TRBJ2-5; D is perhaps TRBD1 or TRBD2 (5 bases each). Germline CDR1 LGHNA, CDR2 YSLEER. The CDR3 contains 15 residues. V was cut by 2 bases and J by 2 bases, with 12 bases left in between. The CDR3: CASSQSGRRQETQYF. The CDR3 DNA follows: TGCGCCAGCAGCCAATCGGGACGTAGGCAAGAGACCCAGTACTTC.

This clone occurred once. CDR3 bases: TGTGCCAGCAGCTCTACAGGGGCGAATGAAAAACTGTTTTTT. It specifies CASSSTGANEKLFF. The chain combines TRBV5-4 with TRBJ1-4, with 7 bases identical to TRBD1. Per the germline V gene, CDR1 is SGHNT and CDR2 is YYREEE (reference sequence). Unmatched junction bases numbered 4, after V lost 3 bases and J lost 5 bases. The CDR3 spans 14 residues.

The chain carries TRBV10-3 and TRBJ2-1; D might be TRBD1 or TRBD2, each matching 6 bases. Germline CDR1 ENHRY, CDR2 SYGVKD. Trimming left V 10 bases short and J 6 bases short, with 16 bases between. The CDR3 loop spans 13 amino acids. CDR3 coding DNA: TGTGCCACCAGGGCTCGGGGGCCCAATGAGCAGTTCTTC. Its translation: CATRARGPNEQFF.

The gene calls are TRBV5-1 and TRBJ2-1, with D maybe TRBD1 (5 bases). CDR1 and CDR2 (germline): SGHRS, YFSETQ. This CDR3 has 13 residues. The germline V and J ends were trimmed by 2 bases and 6 bases, with 9 bases remaining between them. CDR3 nucleotide sequence: TGCGCCAGCAGCTTAGGGGTAGTCAATGAGCAGTTCTTC. This sequence encodes CASSLGVVNEQFF.

In nucleotides, the CDR3 is TGTGCCAGCAGCCAAGGGACAGGGAGGACGAACACTGAAGCTTTCTTT. It specifies CASSQGTGRTNTEAFF. V gene TRBV4-2 combines with J gene TRBJ1-1, with TRBD1 matching 8 bases. The CDR3 runs to 16 residues. Looked up from germline, CDR1 is LGHNA and CDR2 is YNFKEQ. The V and J ends lost 1 base and 1 base, in that order; junction bases with no gene match: 5.